The sequence of this T cell receptor (beta chain) was determined in a study of T cell changes during pregnancy in multiple sclerosis. The CDR3 has 16 residues. Looked up from germline, CDR1 is PRHDT and CDR2 is FYEKMQ (reference sequence). V was shortened by 5 bases and J by 0 bases, with 15 bases between the two germline ends. Using immunoSEQ multiplex PCR, the repertoire was profiled, and TCRdb retains in-frame clones only, with some absent. Found here are about 54,000 clones, more than 85% of them singletons; the top ten hold roughly 1.2%. The chain recombines TRBV13 with TRBJ2-3; D possibly corresponds to TRBD2 (6 bases). This TCR was sampled from a female donor in good health, enrolled as a control in a pregnancy study. The sequencing used peripheral blood, collected after pregnancy. In DNA, the CDR3 is TGTGCCAGCAGCCCCCGCTTGGGGACTAGCACAGATACGCAGTATTTT. It encodes CASSPRLGTSTDTQYF. Using reference TRBV13 and TRBJ2-3 for the parts outside the CDR3, the full variable domain is AAGVIQSPRHLIKEKRETATLKCYPIPRHDTVYWYQQGPGQDPQFLISFYEKMQSDKGSIPDRFSAQQFSDYHSELNMSSLELGDSALYFCASSPRLGTSTDTQYFGPGTRLTVL.